This T cell receptor beta chain was profiled in a study of cytomegalovirus exposure and HLA in healthy donors. With 60 Vbeta and 13 Jbeta primers, the PCR was carried out. Sequencing used immunoSEQ multiplex PCR; TCRdb keeps in-frame clones, though not all of them. This table has about 80,000 clones, over 75% appearing once. J lost 3 bases, V lost 7 bases, and 4 bases had no gene match. The CDR3 has 15 amino acids. The germline V gene encodes CDR1 SGHDN and CDR2 FVKESK. The sequence was collected from a middle-aged man in good health and CMV-seronegative. Material for sequencing was PBMCs. The chain couples TRBV14 to TRBJ2-6; 9 bases line up with TRBD1. CDR3 sequence reads: CASIGTGNGANVLTF. The CDR3 DNA reads TGTGCCAGCATCGGGACAGGGAATGGGGCCAACGTCCTGACTTTC.